This T cell receptor (beta chain) came from a study of blood T cell repertoires in COVID-19. For the study at large: Both acute and convalescent COVID-19 samples were obtained from the United States, Italy and Spain.

Authors' data handling: Amplifying reference gene primers gave estimates of nucleated cell counts. Sequenced by immunoSEQ multiplex PCR; TCRdb stores in-frame clones only, minus some. That table supplies the V and J calls and clone size; D and trimming were determined from the DNA. The repertoire holds 200,000 or so clones, with roughly nine tenths as singletons. V lost 5 bases, J lost 2 bases, and 9 bases lay in between. Germline V CDR1 and CDR2: SGHTA, FQGNSA. The CDR3 has 13 amino acids. The sequencing input was peripheral blood. This receptor was obtained from a woman aged 45-65 years with acute or convalescent COVID-19. The chain uses TRBV7-2 and TRBJ1-2; the D is unclear. CDR3 residues: CASSGRANYGYTF. The CDR3 region has the DNA TGTGCCAGCAGCGGAAGAGCGAACTATGGCTACACCTTC. Variable domain in full (rest from reference TRBV7-2 and TRBJ1-2): GAGVSQSPSNKVTEKGKDVELRCDPISGHTALYWYRQSLGQGLEFLIYFQGNSAPDKSGLPSDRFSAERTGGSVSTLTIQRTQQEDSAVYLCASSGRANYGYTFGSGTRLTVV.